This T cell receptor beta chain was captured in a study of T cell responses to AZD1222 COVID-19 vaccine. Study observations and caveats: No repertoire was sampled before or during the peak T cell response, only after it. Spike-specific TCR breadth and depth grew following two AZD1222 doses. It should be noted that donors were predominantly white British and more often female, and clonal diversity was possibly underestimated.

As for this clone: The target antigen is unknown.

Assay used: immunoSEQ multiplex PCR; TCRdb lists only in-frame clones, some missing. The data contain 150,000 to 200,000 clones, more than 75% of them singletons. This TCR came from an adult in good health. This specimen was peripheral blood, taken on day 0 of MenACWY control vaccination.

The CDR3 DNA follows: TGTGCCAGCAGCGGCCCGGGCTACACCTTC. Translating gives CASSGPGYTF. The chain employs TRBV9 and TRBJ1-2; D gene unclear. The CDR3 covers 10 residues. Germline CDR1 and CDR2: SGDLS and YYNGEE. Between the trimmed V and J ends, which lost 3 bases and 8 bases, there was a span of 5 bases.